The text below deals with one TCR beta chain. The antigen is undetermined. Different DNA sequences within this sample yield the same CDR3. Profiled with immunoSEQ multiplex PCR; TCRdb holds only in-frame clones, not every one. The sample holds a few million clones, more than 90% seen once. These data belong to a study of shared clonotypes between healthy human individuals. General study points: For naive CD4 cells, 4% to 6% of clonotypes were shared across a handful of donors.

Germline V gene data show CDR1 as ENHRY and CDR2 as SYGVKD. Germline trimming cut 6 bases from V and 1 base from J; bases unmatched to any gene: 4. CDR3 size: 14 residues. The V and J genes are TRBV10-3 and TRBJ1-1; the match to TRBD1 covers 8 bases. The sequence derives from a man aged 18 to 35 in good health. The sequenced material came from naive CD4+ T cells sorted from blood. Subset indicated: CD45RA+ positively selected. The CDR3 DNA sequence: TGTGCCATCAGACCCGGACAGGGGAACACTGAAGCTTTCTTT. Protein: CAIRPGQGNTEAFF.